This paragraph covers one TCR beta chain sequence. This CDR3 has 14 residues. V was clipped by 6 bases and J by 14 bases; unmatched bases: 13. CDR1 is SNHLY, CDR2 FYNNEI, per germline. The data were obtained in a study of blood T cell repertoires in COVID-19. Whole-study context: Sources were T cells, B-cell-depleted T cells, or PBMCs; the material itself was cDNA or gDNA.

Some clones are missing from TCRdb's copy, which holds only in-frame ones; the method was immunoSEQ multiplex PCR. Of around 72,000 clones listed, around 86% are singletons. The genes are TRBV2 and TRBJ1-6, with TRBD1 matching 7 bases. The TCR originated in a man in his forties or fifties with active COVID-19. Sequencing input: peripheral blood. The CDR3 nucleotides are TGTGCCAGCAGGGCCCGTGACAGGGCCGGGGCCCTCCACTTT. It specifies CASRARDRAGALHF.